This is a list of T cell receptor beta chains from one sample in a study of vaccination effects on CD4 cells after COVID-19. The repertoire was sequenced with immunoSEQ multiplex PCR; TCRdb's copy has only in-frame clones and lacks some. The repertoire has tens of thousands of clones, about 71% of them found once; the top ten carry around 3.8%. Their antigens are not known. The material sequenced was CD4+ T cells from PBMCs cultured with HCoV-OC43 spike peptides, taken before COVID-19 vaccination. The receptors shown here come from a human donor who received a COVID-19 vaccine. The CDR3 runs from the conserved cysteine through the conserved F or W. A D gene is named only where the DNA matches it firmly. The size entry is marked missing in some rows and otherwise reads once, few, many or a size class.

>TRBJ1-2|.|.|TRBV24-1
TGTGCCACCAGTGAAGAGGGGGGGCGTGGCTACACCTTC
CATSEEGGRGYTF
>TRBJ1-1|TRBD1|.|TRBV28
TGTGCCAGCAATTTCTACAGAACAGGGGCCGCTGAAGCTTTCTTT
CASNFYRTGAAEAFF
>TRBJ2-2|.|.|TRBV24-1
TGTGCCACCCGAAGGGACACCGGGGAGCTGTTTTTT
CATRRDTGELFF
>TRBJ1-5|.|.|TRBV7-2
TGTGCCAGCAGCTTAGAAGTCCGATCCAATCAGCCCCAGCATTTT
CASSLEVRSNQPQHF
>TRBJ1-2|TRBD1|.|TRBV11-2
TGTGCCAGCAGCTCACAGGGGAGGCTGAGCTATGGCTACACCTTC
CASSSQGRLSYGYTF
>TRBJ2-1|.|.|TRBV19
TGTGCCAGTAGTCCACGACAGTATAATTCTTACAATGAGCAGTTCTTC
CASSPRQYNSYNEQFF
>TRBJ2-5|TRBD1|.|TRBV4-1
TGCGCCAGCAGGGGACCGGGACAGGGTCAAGAGACCCAGTACTTC
CASRGPGQGQETQYF
>TRBJ2-5|.|.|TRBV20-1
TGCAGTGCTAGTGTACCGGCAGCGCCGGTGGAGACCCAGTACTTC
CSASVPAAPVETQYF
>TRBJ2-3|.|.|TRBV2
TGTGCCAGCAGCGGCTTAGGAGGCGCTAGCACAGATACGCAGTATTTT
CASSGLGGASTDTQYF
>TRBJ2-3|TRBD2|once|TRBV7-8
TGTGCCAGCAGCTTAGCGCCGGGACTAGTGGGGGATACGCAGTATTTT
CASSLAPGLVGDTQYF
>TRBJ1-2|TRBD1|.|TRBV12-3/TRBV12-4
TGTGCCAGCAGAGGGACAGGGGGAAAAGGCTACACCTTC
CASRGTGGKGYTF
>TRBJ1-2|TRBD1|.|TRBV25-1
TGTGCCAGCAGTGAATATAGGCCAAGGACAGGGCGAGGTGGCTACACCTTC
CASSEYRPRTGRGGYTF
>TRBJ2-2|.|.|TRBV15
TGTGCCACCAGCAGCCAGAACACCGGGGAGCTGTTTTTT
CATSSQNTGELFF
>TRBJ1-1|.|.|TRBV6-6
TGTGCCAGCAGTTCTAACAGGCGGGAAATAACTGAAGCTTTCTTT
CASSSNRREITEAFF
>TRBJ2-1|.|.|TRBV7-3
TGTGCCAGCAGCTCCCCCGGGGGGCACGAGCAGTTCTTC
CASSSPGGHEQFF
>TRBJ2-3|.|.|TRBV10-3
TGTGCCATCAGTGAGGGAAGAACGGGGGGCACAGCTACGCAGTATTTT
CAISEGRTGGTATQYF
>TRBJ1-1|.|.|TRBV19
TGTGCCGATATGAGAGGGGTGAACACTGAAGCTTTCTTT
CADMRGVNTEAFF
>TRBJ2-2|.|.|TRBV28
TGTGCCAGCAGGGGGGGTGGTACCGGGGAGCTGTTTTTT
CASRGGGTGELFF
>TRBJ1-2|.|.|TRBV28
TGTGCCAGCAGTTTAGTTCTGGTGGCAGGGCACTATGGCTACACCTTC
CASSLVLVAGHYGYTF
>TRBJ2-5|TRBD2|.|TRBV7-2
TGTGCCAGCAGCATAGCGGGGGGGCCCGAGACCCAGTACTTC
CASSIAGGPETQYF
>TRBJ1-1|.|once|TRBV5-5
TGTGCCAGCAGCTTGGTCCGCTACACTGAAGCTTTCTTT
CASSLVRYTEAFF
>TRBJ1-1|.|.|TRBV4-3
TGCGCCAGCAGCCGGGCGGGAGGGGGGAACACTGAAGCTTTCTTT
CASSRAGGGNTEAFF
>TRBJ1-2|TRBD1|few|TRBV5-4
TGTGCCAGCAGCATTCAGACAGGGGATTATGGCTACACCTTC
CASSIQTGDYGYTF
>TRBJ1-4|.|.|TRBV7-8
TGTGCCAGCAGTCTCTGGAGGGGAACTAATGAAAAACTGTTTTTT
CASSLWRGTNEKLFF
>TRBJ1-3|.|.|TRBV24-1
TGTGCCACCAGTGGTCACCTGCCAAACTCTGGAAACACCATATATTTT
CATSGHLPNSGNTIYF
>TRBJ1-1|TRBD1|.|TRBV6-5
TGTGCCAGCAGTTACATTCGACAGGGCAACACTGAAGCTTTCTTT
CASSYIRQGNTEAFF
>TRBJ1-1|.|.|TRBV18
TGTGCCAGCTCAGGGGACATGAACACTGAAGCTTTCTTT
CASSGDMNTEAFF
>TRBJ2-3|TRBD2|.|TRBV6-1
TGTGCCAGCAGCACGTTCGGGGGGGCCACAGATACGCAGTATTTT
CASSTFGGATDTQYF
>TRBJ1-4|.|few|TRBV4-1
TGCGCCAGCAGCTCCCGACCCACCGGAGCAACTAATGAAAAACTGTTTTTT
CASSSRPTGATNEKLFF
>TRBJ2-1|TRBD1|.|TRBV29-1
TGCAGCGTTGAGGGACAGGGGAATGAGCAGTTCTTC
CSVEGQGNEQFF
>TRBJ1-5|TRBD1|.|TRBV5-5
TGTGCCAGCAGCTTGGGGGGACAGGGGGCTGGGAATCAGCCCCAGCATTTT
CASSLGGQGAGNQPQHF
>TRBJ1-2|.|.|TRBV4-1
TGCGCCAGCAGCCAAGATGGAAGCTACACCTTC
CASSQDGSYTF
>TRBJ1-4|.|.|TRBV30
TGTGCCTGGAGTGGGGGGACTTTCAATGAAAAACTGTTTTTT
CAWSGGTFNEKLFF
>TRBJ2-1|.|once|TRBV24-1
TGTGCCACCAGTGATTCGCCCCGGAACGAGCAGTTCTTC
CATSDSPRNEQFF
>TRBJ1-3|TRBD1|few|TRBV5-1
TGCGCCAGCAGGGGGACAGGGACGGGAAACACCATATATTTT
CASRGTGTGNTIYF